These 21 T cell receptor beta chains originate from one sample sequenced in a study of regulatory T cells in long-lasting Graves disease. The sample's time point: newly diagnosed GD, antithyroid drugs for less than 3 months. Preparation of the TCR library used RNA extracted from PBMCs. Library construction for TCR beta used iRepertoire HTBI primers and Arm-PCR of CDR3 regions. Each CDR3 protein is one row after TCRdb ran MiXCR on the multiplex PCR reads. The sample has about 530,000 distinct CDR3 sequences, 16% seen once; the top ten hold about 25%. These data were also filed under a second study, of T cells in Graves' hyperthyroidism and ophthalmopathy.

The source material was peripheral blood mononuclear cells (PBMCs), sampled at new diagnosis, from a patient treated with antithyroid drugs. The source is a woman aged 40 to 65 with Graves disease.

This clonotype was counted at least ten times. The chain carries TRBV20-1 and TRBJ2-1; 8 nucleotides align to TRBD1. The CDR3 has 15 amino acids. The V gene end was trimmed by 3 bases and the J gene end by 2 bases; junction bases not matched to a gene: 6. Germline V gene sequence: CDR1 DFQATT, CDR2 SNEGSKA (reference sequence). The CDR3 here is CSARDREEAYNEQFF. DNA of the CDR3: TGCAGTGCTAGGGACAGGGAGGAGGCCTACAATGAGCAGTTCTTC.

The chain's CDR3 is CASSGPRGGWANVLTF. For the CDR3, the DNA is TGTGCCAGCAGTGGGCCCCGGGGGGGCTGGGCCAACGTCCTGACTTTC. The rearrangement uses TRBV2 and TRBJ2-6, with TRBD2 matching over 8 bases. Germline-derived CDR1 and CDR2 are SNHLY and FYNNEI. The CDR3 contains 16 residues. V was clipped by 4 bases and J by 5 bases; unmatched bases: 7. Drawing the rest from reference TRBV2 and TRBJ2-6, the complete variable domain is EPEVTQTPSHQVTQMGQEVILRCVPISNHLYFYWYRQILGQKVEFLVSFYNNEISEKSEIFDDQFSVERPDGSNFTLKIRSTKLEDSAMYFCASSGPRGGWANVLTFGAGSRLTVL.

The gene calls are TRBV28 and TRBJ1-2; 8 bases fit TRBD1. Looked up from germline, CDR1 is MDHEN and CDR2 is SYDVKM. V was clipped by 5 bases and J by 6 bases; unmatched bases: 11. CDR3 length: 15 residues. The DNA of the CDR3 is TGTGCCAGCAGTCCCCCGGACAGGGTGCGGAATGGCTACACCTTC. Encoded protein: CASSPPDRVRNGYTF.

The CDR3 nucleotides are TGTGCCAGCGGCGGGACAGGAGCCTACGAGCAGTACTTC. It encodes CASGGTGAYEQYF. This chain joins TRBV2 and TRBJ2-7; 8 bases align to TRBD1. The V and J ends lost 8 bases and 2 bases, in that order; junction bases with no gene match: 5. The CDR3 has 13 residues. Germline V gene lookup returns CDR1 SNHLY and CDR2 FYNNEI. Complete variable domain (other parts from reference TRBV2 and TRBJ2-7): EPEVTQTPSHQVTQMGQEVILRCVPISNHLYFYWYRQILGQKVEFLVSFYNNEISEKSEIFDDQFSVERPDGSNFTLKIRSTKLEDSAMYFCASGGTGAYEQYFGPGTRLTVT.

The table lists this clonotype with a few counts. The chain is built from TRBV24-1 and TRBJ2-1; D remains unclear. V lost 5 bases and J lost 7, with 2 bases in between. The length of the CDR3 is 10 residues. In germline, CDR1 is KGHDR, CDR2 SFDVKD. The CDR3 reads CATSANEQFF. The CDR3 nucleotides are TGTGCCACCAGTGCGAATGAGCAGTTCTTC.

V is TRBV6-5 and J is TRBJ2-3, with 9 bases that match TRBD2. J was trimmed by 2 bases and V by 2 bases; bases with no gene match: 5. In germline, CDR1 is MNHEY, CDR2 SVGAGI. The CDR3 covers 16 residues. As DNA, the CDR3 is TGTGCCAGCAGTTACATTAGCGGGGGCCCCACAGATACGCAGTATTTT. This sequence encodes CASSYISGGPTDTQYF.

This clonotype has more than one count but fewer than ten. Here the CDR3 reads CASSEKRTDYGYTF. In DNA, the CDR3 is TGTGCCAGCAGTGAAAAGCGGACAGACTATGGCTACACCTTC. The chain joins TRBV6-2 or TRBV6-3 to TRBJ1-2, with D perhaps TRBD1 (6 bases). Looked up from germline, CDR1 is MNHEY and CDR2 is SVGEGT. V gave up 5 bases and J gave up 3 bases, with 13 bases separating them. The CDR3 has 14 amino acids.

This clonotype was observed many times. The gene calls are TRBV28 and TRBJ1-5; D unclear. The CDR3 totals 12 residues. V was shortened by 7 bases and J by 2 bases, with 6 bases between the two germline ends. Germline V gives CDR1 MDHEN, CDR2 SYDVKM. CDR3 protein: CASIGGNQPQHF. The CDR3 DNA follows: TGTGCCAGCATCGGGGGCAATCAGCCCCAGCATTTT.

V and J are TRBV30 and TRBJ1-5; possible D gene TRBD1, 5 bases. Germline V gives CDR1 GTSNPN, CDR2 SVGIG (reference sequence). The CDR3 runs 13 residues. With 3 bases removed from V and 5 bases from J, the gap between germline ends came to 11 bases. The CDR3 sequence is CAWRGSGHQPQHF. The CDR3 DNA sequence: TGTGCCTGGAGGGGTTCGGGGCATCAGCCCCAGCATTTT.

The V call is TRBV19, the J call TRBJ1-2; the D gene is possibly TRBD1 (5 bases). V lost 3 bases and J 7 bases, leaving 6 bases between the germline ends. Germline V CDR1 and CDR2: LNHDA, SQIVND (reference sequence). The CDR3 contains 11 residues. CDR3 loop: CASSIGGGYTF. The CDR3 coding sequence is TGTGCCAGTAGTATCGGGGGTGGCTACACCTTC.

This clonotype was observed a few times. The chain carries TRBV10-3 and TRBJ1-1, with D unresolved. Trimming cost V 2 bases and J 4 bases, with 8 bases left between them. The V gene's germline CDR1 is ENHRY and CDR2 SYGVKD. The CDR3 runs 13 residues. The CDR3 reads CAISEGRATEAFF. CDR3 DNA: TGTGCCATCAGTGAGGGTAGGGCCACTGAAGCTTTCTTT.

The V call is TRBV20-1, the J call TRBJ1-5, with TRBD1 matching over 8 bases. CDR1 is DFQATT and CDR2 is SNEGSKA in the germline V gene (reference sequence). With 5 bases clipped from V and 11 bases from J, the junction kept 11 bases outside the gene matches. This CDR3 is 13 amino acids long. The CDR3 loop is CSAAGQGGSTQHF. In nucleotides, the CDR3 is TGCAGTGCTGCAGGACAGGGTGGGTCGACCCAGCATTTT.

Ten or more counts support this clonotype. The chain recombines TRBV5-1 with TRBJ1-1; D possibly corresponds to TRBD1 (6 bases). Per the germline V gene, CDR1 is SGHRS and CDR2 is YFSETQ. The CDR3 has 13 amino acids. V lost 4 bases and J 6 bases, leaving 13 bases between the germline ends. The CDR3 loop is CASSLAGEPEAFF. The CDR3 DNA is TGCGCCAGCAGCCTCGCAGGGGAACCTGAAGCTTTCTTT.

This clonotype was seen more than once but under ten times. V gene TRBV7-9 combines with J gene TRBJ1-4; TRBD1 is a possible D gene (6 bases). The CDR3 sequence is 14 residues long. Per germline, CDR1 SEHNR and CDR2 FQNEAQ (reference sequence). V was cut by 2 bases and J by 8 bases, with 12 bases left in between. This chain's CDR3 is CASSLPEGEEKLFF. CDR3 bases: TGTGCCAGCAGCTTACCGGAGGGGGAGGAAAAACTGTTTTTT.

This clonotype was detected ten times or more. V gene TRBV6-1 combines with J gene TRBJ2-1; TRBD1 aligns across 7 bases. CDR1 is MNHNS and CDR2 is SASEGT in the germline V gene. V shed 5 bases, J shed 2 bases, and the junction held 6 bases outside the gene matches. This CDR3 spans 15 amino acids. The CDR3 reads CASSIGGLTYNEQFF. CDR3 DNA: TGTGCCAGCAGTATAGGGGGCCTTACCTACAATGAGCAGTTCTTC.

This clonotype was seen more than once but under ten times. The chain links TRBV3-1 to TRBJ1-1; D gene uncertain. V dropped 2 bases and J dropped 6 bases, with 7 bases sitting between them. The V gene's germline CDR1 is LGHDT and CDR2 YNNKEL (reference sequence). This CDR3 has 12 residues. CDR3 DNA: TGTGCCAGCAGCCAAAGCGCGGCTGAAGCTTTCTTT. Encoded protein: CASSQSAAEAFF.

This clonotype was observed many times. For the CDR3, the DNA is TGTGCCAGCAGTTTACCCGGATTAGCGGGGGGTTCCCCAGATACGCAGTATTTT. Protein product: CASSLPGLAGGSPDTQYF. The chain joins TRBV12-3 or TRBV12-4 to TRBJ2-3; 10 nucleotides line up with TRBD2. After removal of 2 bases from V and 4 bases from J, the junction contained 12 bases not matched to a gene. CDR3 length: 18 amino acids.

There are many counts of this clonotype. This chain links TRBV3-1 with TRBJ2-3; perhaps TRBD2 as D (7 bases). Deletions cut 6 bases from V and 8 bases from J, with 18 bases between. Germline values: CDR1 LGHDT, CDR2 YNNKEL (reference sequence). There are 14 residues in the CDR3. The CDR3: CASSVRERGGTQYF. DNA of the CDR3: TGTGCCAGCAGTGTGAGGGAGAGGGGGGGTACGCAGTATTTT.

This clonotype was recorded at least ten times. The chain has TRBV6-5 and TRBJ2-5; D may be TRBD1 (6 bases). V was cut by 3 bases and J by 2 bases, with 16 bases left in between. Germline CDR1 MNHEY, CDR2 SVGAGI. The CDR3 is 16 residues long. This CDR3 is CASSYMNRDGQETQYF. CDR3 DNA sequence: TGTGCCAGCAGTTATATGAACAGGGATGGACAAGAGACCCAGTACTTC.

This clonotype was counted once. This may be a read error, as it is one base from a much larger clone. The chain's CDR3 is CASSPDRGRWNEQLF. CDR3 nucleotide sequence: TGCGCCAGCAGCCCGGACAGGGGGCGGTGGAATGAGCAGCTCTTC. This chain joins TRBV5-1 and TRBJ2-1; 11 bases fit TRBD1. This CDR3 contains 15 residues. Germline V gene data show CDR1 as SGHRS and CDR2 as YFSETQ.

This clonotype has a count of ten or more. The rearrangement links TRBV2 to TRBJ2-7; TRBD1 is a possible D gene (6 bases). Germline V gene data show CDR1 as SNHLY and CDR2 as FYNNEI. V lost 7 bases and J lost 4, with 14 bases in between. The CDR3 has 13 residues. CDR3 sequence reads: CASTGDIGYEQYF. The CDR3 region has the DNA TGTGCCAGCACAGGGGACATCGGGTACGAGCAGTACTTC.